This T cell receptor (beta chain) was profiled in a study of blood T cell repertoires in COVID-19. At the level of the study: Sites in the United States, Italy and Spain provided acute and convalescent COVID-19 samples. T cells, B-cell-depleted T cells, or PBMCs supplied cDNA or gDNA.

The CDR3 consists of 14 residues. Germline V lookup: CDR1 LNHNV, CDR2 YYDKDF (reference sequence). V gave up 9 bases and J gave up 0 bases, with 14 bases separating them. The authors' processing: From reference gene primer amplification, estimates of nucleated cell counts were derived. The assay was immunoSEQ multiplex PCR, and TCRdb's table has in-frame clones only and misses some. V, J and clone size are those of that table, while D and trimming were read from the DNA. The table lists about 33,000 clones, approximately 91% of them singletons. The V call is TRBV15, the J call TRBJ1-1; D unresolved. Material for sequencing was peripheral blood. The sequence was collected from a woman of 80 years or more with active or convalescent COVID-19. The CDR3 DNA reads as TGTGCCACAAGTCGCGGCGGTATGAACACTGAAGCTTTCTTT. Translated: CATSRGGMNTEAFF.